This passage covers 19 T cell receptor beta chains from one sample sequenced in a study of cytomegalovirus exposure and HLA in healthy donors. The PCR used 60 Vbeta and 13 Jbeta primers. Measured with immunoSEQ multiplex PCR; TCRdb has only the in-frame clones, and not every one. The sample has approximately 190,000 clones; approximately 84% are singletons. The sequencing sample was made of PBMCs. Receptors were obtained from a woman between 45 and 65 years old in good health and CMV-seropositive.

This chain connects TRBV4-3 to TRBJ2-3; no firm D call. The germline V and J ends were trimmed by 0 bases and 0 bases, with 10 bases remaining between them. The CDR3 totals 16 residues. CDR1 LGHNA and CDR2 YSLEER come from the germline V gene. CDR3 coding DNA: TGCGCCAGCAGCCAAGATTCCAGCGTTAGCACAGATACGCAGTATTTT. This encodes CASSQDSSVSTDTQYF.

The chain combines TRBV29-1 with TRBJ2-3; D gene uncertain. The germline gives CDR1 SQVTM, CDR2 ANQGSEA. V was pared by 4 bases and J by 1 base, with 6 bases between. CDR3 length: 12 residues. In nucleotides, the CDR3 is TGCAGCGTTGGGCTGGGCACAGATACGCAGTATTTT. Residues: CSVGLGTDTQYF.

The V and J genes are TRBV4-1 and TRBJ1-2; D is possibly TRBD1 (5 bases). The length of the CDR3 is 15 residues. Germline CDR1 and CDR2: MGHRA and YSYEKL. Trimming left V 2 bases short and J 5 bases short, with 15 bases between. The CDR3 reads CASSQMTVAEYGYTF. The CDR3 nucleotides are TGCGCCAGCAGCCAAATGACAGTGGCGGAGTATGGCTACACCTTC.

The rearrangement links TRBV28 to TRBJ1-5, with D perhaps matching TRBD1 (5 bases). CDR3 length: 16 residues. Germline CDR1 MDHEN, CDR2 SYDVKM. Trimming took 4 bases from V and 5 from J, leaving 18 bases between them. CDR3 sequence: CASSSSSRQPHQPQHF. The DNA of the CDR3 is TGTGCCAGCAGTTCCTCTTCCCGACAGCCTCATCAGCCCCAGCATTTT.

The genes are TRBV20-1 and TRBJ2-5; maybe TRBD2 (5 bases). CDR3 length: 11 amino acids. Germline CDR1 is DFQATT and CDR2 is SNEGSKA (reference sequence). The V gene lost 3 bases and the J gene lost 5 bases, with 7 bases spanning the gap. The CDR3 protein is CSASGVETQYF. The CDR3, as DNA: TGCAGTGCTAGCGGGGTCGAGACCCAGTACTTC.

The V gene is TRBV29-1, the J gene TRBJ2-5; perhaps TRBD1 as D (5 bases). The CDR3 sequence is 13 residues long. CDR1 SQVTM and CDR2 ANQGSEA come from the germline V gene. Trimming stripped 5 bases from V and 2 bases from J, with 12 bases between. CDR3 in amino acids: CSVLWGIQETQYF. CDR3 bases: TGCAGCGTTCTTTGGGGCATACAAGAGACCCAGTACTTC.

V usage is TRBV11-2 and J usage is TRBJ2-5, with 7 positions matching TRBD2. The V gene end was trimmed by 1 base and the J gene end by 5 bases; junction bases not matched to a gene: 10. Germline CDR1 reads SGHAT; CDR2 reads FQNNGV. The CDR3 is 16 amino acids. In DNA, the CDR3 is TGTGCCAGCAGCTTAGCCGGGAGGCCCGACGGGGAGACCCAGTACTTC. It translates to CASSLAGRPDGETQYF.

This chain links TRBV7-3 with TRBJ2-7; possibly TRBD1 for D (6 bases). The length of the CDR3 is 15 residues. Looked up from germline, CDR1 is SGHTA and CDR2 is FQGTGA. Trimming pared 0 bases from V and 4 bases from J, leaving 13 bases between. The CDR3 DNA reads TGTGCCAGCAGCTTAACAGGGGGTCCCGTTTACGAGCAGTACTTC. It is translated as CASSLTGGPVYEQYF.

The chain combines TRBV14 with TRBJ2-3, with 7 nucleotides matching TRBD1. Germline CDR1 and CDR2: SGHDN and FVKESK. The CDR3 has 13 amino acids. V lost 1 base to trimming and J lost 10 bases; unmatched junction nucleotides: 5. Here the CDR3 reads CASSQGQGGAQYF. The CDR3 bases are TGTGCCAGCAGCCAAGGGCAAGGGGGCGCGCAGTATTTT.

The chain combines TRBV2 with TRBJ1-5, with 8 bases identical to TRBD1. The V and J ends lost 8 bases and 0 bases, in that order; junction bases with no gene match: 9. Germline lookup yields CDR1 SNHLY and CDR2 FYNNEI. CDR3 length equals 16 residues. Here the CDR3 reads CASRRDRSLSNQPQHF. CDR3 bases: TGTGCCAGCCGCAGGGACAGGAGCCTTAGCAATCAGCCCCAGCATTTT.

This chain joins TRBV2 and TRBJ1-6; 9 nucleotides agree with TRBD1. The CDR3 sequence is 14 residues long. Germline V gives CDR1 SNHLY, CDR2 FYNNEI. V gave up 7 bases and J gave up 6 bases; unmatched junction bases: 4. The CDR3, as DNA: TGTGCCAGCAAACAGGGGGCTCTTAATTCACCCCTCCACTTT. This gives the protein CASKQGALNSPLHF.

V usage is TRBV30 and J usage is TRBJ2-7; TRBD1 is a possible D gene (6 bases). Trimming shortened V by 0 bases and J by 2 bases, and 8 bases separated the two germline ends. Germline lookup yields CDR1 GTSNPN and CDR2 SVGIG (reference sequence). The CDR3 totals 13 residues. The CDR3 DNA sequence: TGTGCCTGGAGTGTAGGGGGACCCTACGAGCAGTACTTC. Translation gives CAWSVGGPYEQYF.

The table lists this clone with a count of one. The J gene is TRBJ1-4, the V gene TRBV27, with a weak D call TRBD1 (5 bases). Germline CDR1 reads MNHEY; CDR2 reads SMNVEV (reference sequence). With 4 bases removed from V and 5 bases from J, the gap between germline ends came to 11 bases. The CDR3 loop spans 14 amino acids. The CDR3: CASSSRDMNEKLFF. The CDR3 DNA reads TGTGCCAGCAGTTCCAGGGATATGAATGAAAAACTGTTTTTT.

The gene calls are TRBV6-6 and TRBJ2-5; 9 positions agree with TRBD1. J gave up 2 bases and V 2 bases, and 3 bases lay outside the gene matches. The CDR3 spans 15 residues. Germline V gene data show CDR1 as MNHNY and CDR2 as SVGAGI (reference sequence). The DNA of the CDR3 is TGTGCCAGCAGTTACACAGGGGGCCCTCAAGAGACCCAGTACTTC. Amino acid sequence: CASSYTGGPQETQYF.

CDR3 in DNA: TGCGCCAGCAGCCAAGATCACCTTGGGGGACTTCTACAAGAGACCCAGTACTTC. Translated, it gives CASSQDHLGGLLQETQYF. V gene TRBV4-1 combines with J gene TRBJ2-5, with a possible D match to TRBD2 (6 bases). Between the trimmed V and J ends, which lost 0 bases and 2 bases, there was a span of 19 bases. The length of the CDR3 is 18 residues. Germline CDR1 and CDR2: MGHRA and YSYEKL.

This clone was detected once. This chain connects TRBV19 to TRBJ2-7; D is perhaps TRBD1 (5 bases). CDR3 length: 15 amino acids. CDR1 and CDR2 (germline): LNHDA, SQIVND (reference sequence). The V gene lost 4 bases and the J gene lost 5 bases, with 18 bases spanning the gap. CDR3 in DNA: TGTGCCAGTAGTACGTCGCCAGGGCCGTTGAACGAGCAGTACTTC. It codes for CASSTSPGPLNEQYF.

J is TRBJ2-6 and V is TRBV5-6; 8 bases are shared with TRBD1. With V trimmed by 4 bases and J by 1 base, 10 bases remained unmatched. The CDR3 sequence is 18 residues long. The V gene's germline CDR1 is SGHDT and CDR2 YYEEEE. The DNA for the CDR3 is TGTGCCAGCAGCCCAGAGACAGGGGTGAGGTCTGGGGCCAACGTCCTGACTTTC. This translates into CASSPETGVRSGANVLTF.

The genes are TRBV6-5 and TRBJ2-5, with D possibly TRBD2 on 7 matching bases. The CDR3 loop spans 14 amino acids. With 8 bases removed from V and 5 bases from J, the gap between germline ends came to 18 bases. CDR1 MNHEY and CDR2 SVGAGI come from the germline V gene. The CDR3 sequence is CASWEGRGYETQYF. DNA of the CDR3: TGTGCCAGCTGGGAGGGCAGGGGATATGAGACCCAGTACTTC.

This clone has a single count. This rearrangement joins TRBV23-1 to TRBJ1-5, with a possible D match to TRBD1 (6 bases). TRBV23-1 is labeled an ORF, and its function is uncertain. Trimming cost V 0 bases and J 3 bases, with 21 bases left between them. The CDR3 runs 19 residues. The CDR3 spells CASSQSSQGQKNLNQPQHF. The CDR3 region has the DNA TGCGCCAGCAGTCAATCGTCGCAAGGACAGAAAAATCTCAATCAGCCCCAGCATTTT.